The TCR beta chain described here comes from a study of vaccination effects on CD4 cells after COVID-19. About this clone: Antigen unknown.

Assay used: immunoSEQ multiplex PCR; TCRdb lists only in-frame clones, some missing. The sample shows 70,000 or so clones, more than 65% of them seen only once. Sequencing followed a ViraFEST assay step that expanded antigen-specific CD4+ T cells with viral peptide pools. Culture lasted 10 days before CD4+ T cell isolation. Between March and December 2020, the person had a SARS-CoV-2 infection that PCR confirmed. The CDR3 runs 10 residues. The V end was cut by 3 bases, the J end by 10 bases, with 7 bases between. Germline V gene sequence: CDR1 DFQATT, CDR2 SNEGSKA (reference sequence). This receptor was taken from a human donor who had a prior SARS-CoV-2 infection. Source: CD4+ T cells from PBMCs cultured with HIV peptides, taken before COVID-19 vaccination. Subset noted: HIV-1 Nef peptide pool negative control/reference culture. This chain uses TRBV20-1 with TRBJ2-1; unclear D gene. As DNA, the CDR3 is TGCAGTGCTAGGCTCCGGGAGCAGTTCTTC. Amino acids: CSARLREQFF.